This T cell receptor beta chain stems from a study of yellow fever vaccine responses in identical twins (dated by TCRdb to 2016 to 2019). A note on the overall study: Focusing on identical twins, the study followed the T cell clones that responded to the vaccine, and did so with precision.

Note on this clonotype: Its antigen is currently not known. Base qualities are missing; no much larger clone stands one base away.

Libraries were built with RT-PCR. The data were produced on an Illumina HiSeq 2500. TCRdb trimmed public reads at Q25 via fastp, called clones via MiXCR and kept in-frame beta chains. Every distinct CDR3 protein forms one entry, paired with its most common genes and DNA. In this sample the table shows roughly 18,000 distinct CDR3 sequences, 61% of which occur a single time. The ten most abundant clones make up more than 7% of the sample. Overall results and qualifications from the work: The T cell response to vaccination in identical twins was reported by the authors to appear partly convergent and partly personalized.

The CDR1 and CDR2 encoded by the germline V gene are SNHLY and FYNNEI. The CDR3 covers 14 residues, taking in both the cysteine and the phenylalanine. Left in the record is the CDR3 DNA by itself, 42 bases read in frame from the first base. V is cut by 4 bases and J by 4 bases, and the space between the germline ends is 13 bases. Sequencing was performed on T cells from blood (PBMCs), unsorted or a sorted subset (not recorded which), taken before or after yellow fever vaccination (not recorded which). The rearrangement combines TRBV2 with TRBJ1-1, with a tentative D gene TRBD1 over 5 matching bases. This sequence was found in a woman aged 18-35 years who received the yellow fever vaccine. Donor details come from another sample of the same person, matched by shared clones. The nucleotide sequence reads TGTGCCAGCAGTGTGGCTGGGGCGTCCACTGAAGCTTTCTTT. This gives the protein CASSVAGASTEAFF. Reference TRBV2 and TRBJ1-1 proteins supply the regions before and after the CDR3; the full variable domain is: EPEVTQTPSHQVTQMGQEVILRCVPISNHLYFYWYRQILGQKVEFLVSFYNNEISEKSEIFDDQFSVERPDGSNFTLKIRSTKLEDSAMYFCASSVAGASTEAFFGQGTRLTVV.